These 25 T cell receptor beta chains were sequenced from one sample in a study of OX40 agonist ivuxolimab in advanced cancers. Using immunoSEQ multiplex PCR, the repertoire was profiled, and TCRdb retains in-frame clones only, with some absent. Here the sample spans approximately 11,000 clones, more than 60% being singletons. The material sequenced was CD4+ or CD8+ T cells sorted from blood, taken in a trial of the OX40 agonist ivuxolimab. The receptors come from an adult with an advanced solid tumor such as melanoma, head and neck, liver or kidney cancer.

The CDR3 DNA reads TGTGCCTGGAGTTATATACTAGCGGGGATCACAGATACGCAGTATTTT. Protein sequence: CAWSYILAGITDTQYF. The chain links TRBV30 to TRBJ2-3, with 10 bases aligning to TRBD2. Looked up from germline, CDR1 is GTSNPN and CDR2 is SVGIG (reference sequence). There are 16 residues in the CDR3. With V trimmed by 2 bases and J by 2 bases, 7 bases remained unmatched.

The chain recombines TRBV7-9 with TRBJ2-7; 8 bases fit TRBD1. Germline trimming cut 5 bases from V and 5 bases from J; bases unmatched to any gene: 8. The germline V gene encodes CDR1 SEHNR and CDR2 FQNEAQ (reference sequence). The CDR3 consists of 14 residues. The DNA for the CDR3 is TGTGCCAGCAGCCCACGGACAGGGACGCACGAGCAGTACTTC. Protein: CASSPRTGTHEQYF.

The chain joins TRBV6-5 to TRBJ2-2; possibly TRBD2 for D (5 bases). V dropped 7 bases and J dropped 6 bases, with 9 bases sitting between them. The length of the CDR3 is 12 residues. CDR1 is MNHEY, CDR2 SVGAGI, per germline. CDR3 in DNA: TGTGCCAGCACCACTAGTTCCGGGGAGCTGTTTTTT. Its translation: CASTTSSGELFF.

CDR3 protein: CASSMWTDTQYF. The CDR3 nucleotides are TGTGCCAGTAGTATGTGGACGGATACGCAGTATTTT. The chain links TRBV19 to TRBJ2-3; D unresolved. Germline V gene sequence: CDR1 LNHDA, CDR2 SQIVND (reference sequence). Trimming removed 3 bases at V and 6 bases at J, with 7 bases between. The CDR3 sequence is 12 residues long.

CDR3 residues: CASSLGKGYEQYF. In DNA form, the CDR3 reads TGTGCCAGCAGCTTAGGCAAGGGCTACGAGCAGTACTTC. V is TRBV7-9 and J is TRBJ2-7; the D is unclear. Trimming left V 1 base short and J 3 bases short, with 7 bases between. CDR1 is SEHNR, CDR2 FQNEAQ, per germline (reference sequence). The CDR3 totals 13 residues.

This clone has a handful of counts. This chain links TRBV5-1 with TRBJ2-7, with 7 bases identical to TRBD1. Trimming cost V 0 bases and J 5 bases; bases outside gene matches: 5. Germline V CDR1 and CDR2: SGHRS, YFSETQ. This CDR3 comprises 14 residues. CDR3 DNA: TGCGCCAGCAGCTTGGTTGACAGGGCGGACGAGCAGTACTTC. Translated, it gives CASSLVDRADEQYF.

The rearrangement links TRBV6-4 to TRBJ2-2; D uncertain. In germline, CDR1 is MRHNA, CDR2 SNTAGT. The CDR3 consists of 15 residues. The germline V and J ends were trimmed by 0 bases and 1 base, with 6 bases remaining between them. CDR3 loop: CASSDSKQNTGELFF. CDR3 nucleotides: TGTGCCAGCAGTGACTCGAAACAGAACACCGGGGAGCTGTTTTTT.

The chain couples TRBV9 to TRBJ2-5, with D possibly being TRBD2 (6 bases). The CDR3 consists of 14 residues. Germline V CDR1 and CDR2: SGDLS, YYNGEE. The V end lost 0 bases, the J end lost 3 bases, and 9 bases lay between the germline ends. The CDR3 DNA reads TGTGCCAGCAGCGTAGGATGGGGGGAAGAGACCCAGTACTTC. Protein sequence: CASSVGWGEETQYF.

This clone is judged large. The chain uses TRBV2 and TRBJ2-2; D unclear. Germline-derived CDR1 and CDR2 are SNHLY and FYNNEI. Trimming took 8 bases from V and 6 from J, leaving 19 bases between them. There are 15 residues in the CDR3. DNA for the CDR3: TGTGCCAGCTCGTCCCCCCAGGTCTCCCCCGGGGAGCTGTTTTTT. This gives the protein CASSSPQVSPGELFF.

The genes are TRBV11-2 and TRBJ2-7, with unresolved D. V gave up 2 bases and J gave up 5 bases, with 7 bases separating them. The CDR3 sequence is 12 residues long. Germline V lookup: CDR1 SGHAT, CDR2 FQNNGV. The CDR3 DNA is TGTGCCAGCAGCTTAAGTCAGCACGAGCAGTACTTC. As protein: CASSLSQHEQYF.

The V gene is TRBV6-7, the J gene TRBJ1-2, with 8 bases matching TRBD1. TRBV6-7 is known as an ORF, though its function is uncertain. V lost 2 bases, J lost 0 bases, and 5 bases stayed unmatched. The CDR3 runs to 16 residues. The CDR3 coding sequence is TGTGCCAGCAGTTACCGGACAGGGCGAGCTAACTATGGCTACACCTTC. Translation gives CASSYRTGRANYGYTF.

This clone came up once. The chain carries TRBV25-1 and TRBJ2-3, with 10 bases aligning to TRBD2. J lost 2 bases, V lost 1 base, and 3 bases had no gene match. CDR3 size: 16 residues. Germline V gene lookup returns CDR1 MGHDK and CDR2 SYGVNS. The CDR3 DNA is TGTGCCAGCAGTGAATTCGGGACTAGCGACACAGATACGCAGTATTTT. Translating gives CASSEFGTSDTDTQYF.

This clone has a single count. CDR3 sequence (DNA): TGTGCCAGCAGTTCCCCGGGAACAGGAAACACCATATATTTT. Protein sequence: CASSSPGTGNTIYF. The V call is TRBV6-6, the J call TRBJ1-3; D ambiguous. From germline, CDR1 is MNHNY and CDR2 SVGAGI (reference sequence). This CDR3 spans 14 amino acids. Trimming took off 4 bases at V and 4 bases at J, with 11 bases between the two ends.

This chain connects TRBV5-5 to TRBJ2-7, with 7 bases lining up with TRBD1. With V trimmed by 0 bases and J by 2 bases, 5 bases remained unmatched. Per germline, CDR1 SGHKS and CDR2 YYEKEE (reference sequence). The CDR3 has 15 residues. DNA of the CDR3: TGTGCCAGCAGCTTGGGGGTCGGGACAGCCTACGAGCAGTACTTC. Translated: CASSLGVGTAYEQYF.

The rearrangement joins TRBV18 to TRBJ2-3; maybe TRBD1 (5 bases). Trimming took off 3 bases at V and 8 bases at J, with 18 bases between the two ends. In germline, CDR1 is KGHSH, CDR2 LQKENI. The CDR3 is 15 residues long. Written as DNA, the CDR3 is TGTGCCAGCTCACCCTCGGACACCGGAATTGGTACGCAGTATTTT. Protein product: CASSPSDTGIGTQYF.

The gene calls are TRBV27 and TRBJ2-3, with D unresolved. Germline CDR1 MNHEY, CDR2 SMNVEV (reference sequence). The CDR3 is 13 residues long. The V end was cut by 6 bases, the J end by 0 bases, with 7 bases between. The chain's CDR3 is CASRILSTDTQYF. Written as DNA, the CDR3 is TGTGCCAGCAGGATACTAAGCACAGATACGCAGTATTTT.

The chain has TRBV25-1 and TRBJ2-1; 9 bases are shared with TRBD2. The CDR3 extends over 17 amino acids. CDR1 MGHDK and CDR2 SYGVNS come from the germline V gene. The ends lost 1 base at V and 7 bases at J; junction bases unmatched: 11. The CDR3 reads CASSEFSLAGRQNEQFF. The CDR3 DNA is TGTGCCAGCAGTGAATTCTCGCTAGCGGGGCGACAGAATGAGCAGTTCTTC.

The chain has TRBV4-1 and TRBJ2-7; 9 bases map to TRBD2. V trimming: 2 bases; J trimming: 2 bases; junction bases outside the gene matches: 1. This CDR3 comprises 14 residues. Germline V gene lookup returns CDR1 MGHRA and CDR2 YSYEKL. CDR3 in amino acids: CASSQIAGAYEQYF. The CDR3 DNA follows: TGCGCCAGCAGCCAAATAGCGGGGGCCTACGAGCAGTACTTC.

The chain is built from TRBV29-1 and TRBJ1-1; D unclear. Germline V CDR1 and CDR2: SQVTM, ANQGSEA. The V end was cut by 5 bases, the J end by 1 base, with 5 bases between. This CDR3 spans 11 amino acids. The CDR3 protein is CSVFGNTEAFF. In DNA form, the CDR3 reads TGCAGCGTTTTCGGGAACACTGAAGCTTTCTTT.

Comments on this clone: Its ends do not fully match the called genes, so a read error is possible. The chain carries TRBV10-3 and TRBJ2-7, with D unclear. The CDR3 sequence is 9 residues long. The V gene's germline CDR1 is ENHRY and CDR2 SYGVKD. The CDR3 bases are TGTGCCATCAGTCTTCCTTTCCACTTC. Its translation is CAISLPFHF.

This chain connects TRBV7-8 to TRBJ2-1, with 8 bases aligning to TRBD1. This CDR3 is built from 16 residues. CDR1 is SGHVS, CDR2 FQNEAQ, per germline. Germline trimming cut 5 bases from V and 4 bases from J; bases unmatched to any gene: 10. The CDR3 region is CASSTGQGRSYNEQFF. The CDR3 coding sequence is TGTGCCAGCAGCACCGGACAGGGAAGGAGTTACAATGAGCAGTTCTTC.

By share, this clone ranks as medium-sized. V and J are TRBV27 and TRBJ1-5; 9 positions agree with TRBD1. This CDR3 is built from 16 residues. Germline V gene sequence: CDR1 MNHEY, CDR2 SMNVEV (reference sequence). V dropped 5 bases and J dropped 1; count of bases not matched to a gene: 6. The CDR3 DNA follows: TGTGCCAGCAGTCCTGCACAGGGGGCGAGCAATCAGCCCCAGCATTTT. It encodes CASSPAQGASNQPQHF.

The CDR3 bases are TGCGCCAGCAGCCAACGGTGGCAGTCCTACGAGCAGTACTTC. Translating gives CASSQRWQSYEQYF. The chain recombines TRBV4-1 with TRBJ2-7; D remains unclear. Trimming left V 2 bases short and J 1 base short, with 9 bases between. The CDR3 contains 14 residues. The germline V gene encodes CDR1 MGHRA and CDR2 YSYEKL.

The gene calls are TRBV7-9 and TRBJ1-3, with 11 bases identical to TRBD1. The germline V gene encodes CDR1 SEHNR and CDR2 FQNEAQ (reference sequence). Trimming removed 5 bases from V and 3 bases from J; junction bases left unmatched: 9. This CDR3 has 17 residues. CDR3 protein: CASSQGQGGTVGNTIYF. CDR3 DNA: TGTGCCAGCAGCCAGGGACAGGGGGGAACTGTTGGAAACACCATATATTTT.

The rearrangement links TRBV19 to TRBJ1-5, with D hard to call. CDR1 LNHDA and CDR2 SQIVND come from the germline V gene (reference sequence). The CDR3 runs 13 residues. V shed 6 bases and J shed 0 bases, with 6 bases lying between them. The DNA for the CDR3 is TGTGCCAGTAGGTATGGTAGCAATCAGCCCCAGCATTTT. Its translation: CASRYGSNQPQHF.